Presented here are 18 T cell receptor beta chains from one specimen sequenced in a study of T cells after posttransplantation cyclophosphamide. Clones were read by immunoSEQ multiplex PCR, and TCRdb kept only the in-frame ones, dropping some. Of about 14,000 clones in the sample, under 85% are singletons; the top ten hold 1% to 1.5%. The sample comprised memory CD4+ T cells sorted from PBMCs. These receptor sequences come from a man in his forties or fifties.

This clone turned up a few times. The V and J genes are TRBV30 and TRBJ2-7; 8 bases agree with TRBD1. Germline V gene data show CDR1 as GTSNPN and CDR2 as SVGIG (reference sequence). Trimming removed 4 bases from V and 4 bases from J; junction bases left unmatched: 3. This CDR3 region has 12 residues. The CDR3 is CAWNRGYYEQYF. The CDR3 DNA follows: TGTGCCTGGAACAGGGGGTATTACGAGCAGTACTTC.

The genes are TRBV7-2 and TRBJ2-7, with D possibly being TRBD2 (5 bases). From germline, CDR1 is SGHTA and CDR2 FQGNSA. This CDR3 has 16 residues. The germline V and J ends were trimmed by 6 bases and 0 bases, with 18 bases remaining between them. CDR3 region: CASSPRRTRSSYEQYF. CDR3 sequence (DNA): TGTGCCAGCAGTCCGAGGAGGACTCGAAGCTCCTACGAGCAGTACTTC. Full variable domain (missing parts from reference TRBV7-2 and TRBJ2-7): GAGVSQSPSNKVTEKGKDVELRCDPISGHTALYWYRQSLGQGLEFLIYFQGNSAPDKSGLPSDRFSAERTGGSVSTLTIQRTQQEDSAVYLCASSPRRTRSSYEQYFGPGTRLTVT.

This chain uses TRBV27 with TRBJ2-7; 9 bases fit TRBD1. Germline V lookup: CDR1 MNHEY, CDR2 SMNVEV (reference sequence). Trimming removed 8 bases from V and 6 bases from J; junction bases left unmatched: 2. The CDR3 covers 11 residues. In nucleotides, the CDR3 is TGTGCCAGCGGACAGGGGTCCGAGCAGTACTTC. The encoded protein is CASGQGSEQYF.

The chain recombines TRBV4-1 with TRBJ1-5; D is undetermined. V gave up 1 base and J gave up 6 bases, with 13 bases separating them. The CDR3 is 15 amino acids. Germline CDR1 is MGHRA and CDR2 is YSYEKL. The CDR3 loop is CASSQGIREGQPQHF. CDR3 nucleotide sequence: TGCGCCAGCAGCCAAGGTATAAGGGAGGGTCAGCCCCAGCATTTT.

This rearrangement joins TRBV4-1 to TRBJ2-7; 8 nucleotides line up with TRBD1. Per germline, CDR1 MGHRA and CDR2 YSYEKL. CDR3 size: 15 residues. With V trimmed by 3 bases and J by 6 bases, 10 bases remained unmatched. The CDR3 DNA follows: TGCGCCAGCAGCCAGGGAAAGGACAGGGCCGTCGAGCAGTACTTC. Residues: CASSQGKDRAVEQYF.

The chain has TRBV4-1 and TRBJ1-6; D may be TRBD1 (5 bases). V lost 3 bases and J lost 0, with 15 bases in between. The CDR3 totals 18 residues. The germline V gene encodes CDR1 MGHRA and CDR2 YSYEKL. The CDR3 is CASSQGRADSSYNSPLHF. CDR3 nucleotides: TGCGCCAGCAGCCAGGGAAGAGCTGACAGCTCCTATAATTCACCCCTCCACTTT.

The V gene is TRBV7-8, the J gene TRBJ1-6; 8 nucleotides align to TRBD1. Germline V lookup: CDR1 SGHVS, CDR2 FQNEAQ. The CDR3 has 15 residues. With V trimmed by 4 bases and J by 5 bases, 4 bases remained unmatched. DNA for the CDR3: TGTGCCAGCAGCTCAAGGACAGGGAATAATTCACCCCTCCACTTT. Protein: CASSSRTGNNSPLHF.

The chain recombines TRBV4-3 with TRBJ1-2; D remains unclear. Germline V gene data show CDR1 as LGHNA and CDR2 as YSLEER. There are 16 residues in the CDR3. The V and J ends lost 0 bases and 1 base respectively, with 12 bases between them. CDR3: CASSQDERSVNYGYTF. CDR3 sequence (DNA): TGCGCCAGCAGCCAAGATGAGAGGTCAGTTAACTATGGCTACACCTTC.

The V and J genes are TRBV4-2 and TRBJ1-6; no reliable D call. V was clipped by 0 bases and J by 7 bases, with 16 bases between them. This CDR3 spans 17 amino acids. Germline-derived CDR1 and CDR2 are LGHNA and YNFKEQ. CDR3: CASSQDFGSQLNSPLHF. In DNA form, the CDR3 reads TGTGCCAGCAGCCAAGATTTCGGGTCGCAGCTAAATTCACCCCTCCACTTT.

The J gene is TRBJ1-2, the V gene TRBV4-1, with 7 bases that match TRBD1. J gave up 6 bases and V 4 bases, and 8 bases lay outside the gene matches. CDR1 MGHRA and CDR2 YSYEKL come from the germline V gene. This CDR3 is built from 14 residues. The CDR3 is CASSPREGAHGYTF. The CDR3 coding sequence is TGCGCCAGCAGCCCCCGGGAGGGGGCCCATGGCTACACCTTC.

The chain combines TRBV5-1 with TRBJ1-2, with D unresolved. V shed 3 bases and J shed 7 bases, with 16 bases lying between them. Germline assignment: CDR1 SGHRS and CDR2 YFSETQ. The CDR3 is 14 amino acids. For the CDR3, the DNA is TGCGCCAGCAGCTCGGGGTATCTATGGTCTGGCTACACCTTC. This gives the protein CASSSGYLWSGYTF.

The chain is built from TRBV7-9 and TRBJ1-6; maybe TRBD1 (6 bases). Trimming pared 4 bases from V and 6 bases from J, leaving 13 bases between. From germline, CDR1 is SEHNR and CDR2 FQNEAQ (reference sequence). This CDR3 has 15 residues. The CDR3 nucleotides are TGTGCCAGCAGCTATGCTGGGGGCTTTAATTCACCCCTCCACTTT. Translation: CASSYAGGFNSPLHF. Full variable domain (remainder filled in from reference TRBV7-9 and TRBJ1-6): DTGVSQNPRHKITKRGQNVTFRCDPISEHNRLYWYRQTLGQGPEFLTYFQNEAQLEKSRLLSDRFSAERPKGSFSTLEIQRTEQGDSAMYLCASSYAGGFNSPLHFGNGTRLTVT.

The J gene is TRBJ2-1, the V gene TRBV6-6, with 7 bases identical to TRBD2. CDR1 is MNHNY, CDR2 SVGAGI, per germline (reference sequence). The CDR3 extends over 16 amino acids. V was clipped by 4 bases and J by 6 bases; unmatched bases: 12. The CDR3 nucleotides read TGTGCCAGCAGTTCAGTGGGCGGGAGAAGCTCCAATGAGCAGTTCTTC. Its translation is CASSSVGGRSSNEQFF.

The rearrangement uses TRBV4-2 and TRBJ1-1, with D perhaps matching TRBD1 (6 bases). This CDR3 has 15 amino acids. V was shortened by 1 base and J by 3 bases, with 12 bases between the two germline ends. Germline-derived CDR1 and CDR2 are LGHNA and YNFKEQ. The CDR3 bases are TGTGCCAGCAGCCAAGGCATAGGGGGGGACACTGAAGCTTTCTTT. It specifies CASSQGIGGDTEAFF.

The DNA of the CDR3 is TGTGCCAGTAGTATGACAACAGACTACAATGAGCAGTTCTTC. It translates to CASSMTTDYNEQFF. The chain carries TRBV19 and TRBJ2-1; D is uncertain. The CDR3 loop spans 14 amino acids. V lost 3 bases and J 3 bases, leaving 9 bases between the germline ends. Germline assignment: CDR1 LNHDA and CDR2 SQIVND (reference sequence).

This clone came up once. This chain connects TRBV9 to TRBJ1-1, with a weak D call TRBD1 (6 bases). This CDR3 contains 19 residues. Germline-derived CDR1 and CDR2 are SGDLS and YYNGEE. The V gene lost 3 bases and the J gene lost 1 base, with 25 bases spanning the gap. The CDR3 nucleotides are TGTGCCAGCAGCGCGGGATTACTCCGGGACACCCGAACGAACACTGAAGCTTTCTTT. As protein: CASSAGLLRDTRTNTEAFF.

The chain is built from TRBV28 and TRBJ1-4, with a weak D call TRBD1 (6 bases). Trimming shortened V by 5 bases and J by 4 bases, and 11 bases separated the two germline ends. There are 14 residues in the CDR3. CDR1 is MDHEN, CDR2 SYDVKM, per germline. Here the CDR3 DNA reads TGTGCCAGCAGTCCGGACAGACTTAATGAAAAACTGTTTTTT. Translating it yields CASSPDRLNEKLFF.

This clone was observed a handful of times. This chain connects TRBV28 to TRBJ1-2; D unresolved. This CDR3 spans 14 amino acids. Germline assignment: CDR1 MDHEN and CDR2 SYDVKM. V lost 2 bases to trimming and J lost 3 bases, with 10 bases between them. DNA for the CDR3: TGTGCCAGCAGTTTAATCCAGGCATACTATGGCTACACCTTC. It translates to CASSLIQAYYGYTF.